The clone carrying this T cell receptor (beta chain) was recorded a few times. This sample was included in a study of blood T cell repertoires in COVID-19. The overall study: Nucleic acid was either cDNA or gDNA, and it came from T cells, B-cell-depleted T cells, or PBMCs.

Assay used: immunoSEQ multiplex PCR; TCRdb lists only in-frame clones, some missing. The sample contains about 270,000 clones, more than 75% of which appear only once. Germline V gene sequence: CDR1 MNHEY, CDR2 SVGAGI. The junction had 8 bases not matched to a gene; V was cut back by 4 bases and J by 5 bases. The CDR3 runs to 15 residues. The TCR comes from a man in his forties with active or convalescent COVID-19. The sequenced material came from peripheral blood. The chain combines TRBV6-5 with TRBJ2-5; 9 bases agree with TRBD2. The CDR3 protein is CASSWQEAGGETQYF. The CDR3, as DNA: TGTGCCAGCAGTTGGCAGGAAGCGGGAGGTGAGACCCAGTACTTC.